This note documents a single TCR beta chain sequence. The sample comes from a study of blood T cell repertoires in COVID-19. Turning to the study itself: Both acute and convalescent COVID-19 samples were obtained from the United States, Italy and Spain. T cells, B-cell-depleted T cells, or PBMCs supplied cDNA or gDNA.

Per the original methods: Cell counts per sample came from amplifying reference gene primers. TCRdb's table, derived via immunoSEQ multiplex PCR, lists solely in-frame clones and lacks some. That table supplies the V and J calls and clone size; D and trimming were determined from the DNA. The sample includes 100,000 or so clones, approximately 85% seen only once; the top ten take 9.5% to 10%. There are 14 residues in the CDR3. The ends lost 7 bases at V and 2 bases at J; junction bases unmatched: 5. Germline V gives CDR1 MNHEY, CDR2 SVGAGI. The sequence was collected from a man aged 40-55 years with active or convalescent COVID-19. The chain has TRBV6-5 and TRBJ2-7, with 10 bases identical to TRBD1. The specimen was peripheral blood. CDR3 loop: CASNDRGRTYEQYF. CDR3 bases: TGTGCCAGCAACGACAGGGGGCGAACCTACGAGCAGTACTTC.